This T cell receptor beta chain was retrieved from a study of tissue T cells after allogeneic stem cell transplantation. This clone came up a few times. Profiled with immunoSEQ multiplex PCR; TCRdb holds only in-frame clones, not every one. The table includes around 680 clones, under 85% detected once. V lost 3 bases and J lost 7; bases outside the gene matches: 5. Germline V CDR1 and CDR2: MGHRA, YSYEKL. The CDR3 has 15 amino acids. This clonotype was obtained from a female patient between 18 and 55 years old with steroid-refractory graft-versus-host disease after an allogeneic stem cell transplant. Some T cells may be transferred from the graft donor. The chain carries TRBV4-1 and TRBJ1-6; 8 bases fit TRBD1. The sequences come from mid-colon tissue, collected at autopsy. CDR3 residues: CASSQMGQVNSPLHF. CDR3 nucleotide sequence: TGCGCCAGCAGCCAGATGGGACAGGTGAATTCACCCCTCCACTTT.